This T cell receptor beta chain is drawn from a study of blood T cell repertoires in COVID-19. The germline V and J ends were trimmed by 3 bases and 6 bases, with 15 bases remaining between them. Germline assignment: CDR1 MGHRA and CDR2 YSYEKL. The CDR3 is made up of 16 amino acids. This clone was detected only a few times. Sequenced by immunoSEQ multiplex PCR; TCRdb stores in-frame clones only, minus some. Of around 180,000 clones detected, more than 70% appear once; the ten largest clones hold 8% to 11%. The chain is built from TRBV4-1 and TRBJ1-6; tentative D call: TRBD1 (6 bases). This clonotype was sampled from a woman over 75 with active or convalescent COVID-19. The sample was peripheral blood. The CDR3 DNA sequence: TGCGCCAGCAGCCATGCACAGGGAATGGGTAATTCACCCCTCCACTTT. It encodes CASSHAQGMGNSPLHF.